Sequencing of this TCR beta chain was carried out in a study of T-cell reconstitution after alpha-beta-depleted transplantation in children. This clonotype showed up just a few times. Germline V lookup: CDR1 SGHRS, CDR2 YFSETQ. The CDR3 totals 15 residues. The J segment lost 7 bases and the V segment lost 7 bases, leaving 6 bases of the junction unmatched. TCRbeta library construction was performed incorporating unique molecular identifiers. TCRdb passed the PCR reads through MiXCR, listing each CDR3 protein once. Among hundreds of thousands of distinct CDR3 sequences listed, 13% were seen once. This receptor was identified in a girl aged 2 to 10 with congenital amegakaryocytic thrombocytopenia, due to receive a stem cell transplant. The gene calls are TRBV5-1 and TRBJ2-1; TRBD2 matches 15 bases. Material: PBMCs, obtained before TCRalphabeta/CD19-depleted stem cell transplant. The CDR3 bases are TGCGCCAGCGGGCCGGGACTAGCGGGAGGTAATGAGCAGTTCTTC. This sequence encodes CASGPGLAGGNEQFF.